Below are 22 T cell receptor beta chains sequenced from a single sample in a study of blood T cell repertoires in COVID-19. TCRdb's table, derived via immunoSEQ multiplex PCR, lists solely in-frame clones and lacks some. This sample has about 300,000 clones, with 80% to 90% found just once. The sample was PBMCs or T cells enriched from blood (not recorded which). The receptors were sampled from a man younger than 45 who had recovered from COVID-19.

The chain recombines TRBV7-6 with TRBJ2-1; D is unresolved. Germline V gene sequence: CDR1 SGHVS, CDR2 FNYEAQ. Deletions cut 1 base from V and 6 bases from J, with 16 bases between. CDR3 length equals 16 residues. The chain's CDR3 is CASSLGRLLRPNEQFF. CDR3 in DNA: TGTGCCAGCAGCTTAGGAAGGTTACTACGGCCCAATGAGCAGTTCTTC.

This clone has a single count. The CDR3 protein is CASSGGGLGNTIYF. CDR3 DNA: TGTGCCAGCAGCGGGGGGGGTCTGGGAAACACCATATATTTT. The rearrangement links TRBV7-6 to TRBJ1-3, with D possibly TRBD1 on 5 matching bases. V lost 5 bases to trimming and J lost 4 bases, with 12 bases between them. Germline V gives CDR1 SGHVS, CDR2 FNYEAQ. CDR3 length: 14 residues.

The CDR3 DNA reads TGCAGTGCTAGTGGGTCCACTAGCGACGGCTACGAGCAGTACTTC. This translates into CSASGSTSDGYEQYF. The chain uses TRBV20-1 and TRBJ2-7; 7 bases line up with TRBD2. Trimming at V came to 3 bases and at J to 3 bases, leaving 11 bases not matched to a gene. CDR1 and CDR2 (germline): DFQATT, SNEGSKA (reference sequence). CDR3 size: 15 residues.

CDR3 DNA: TGTGCCAGCAGCCAGACAGGGGGCAAAGATACGCAGTATTTT. It codes for CASSQTGGKDTQYF. The chain has TRBV7-3 and TRBJ2-3, with 10 bases aligning to TRBD1. The CDR3 contains 14 residues. Germline values: CDR1 SGHTA, CDR2 FQGTGA. V gave up 5 bases and J gave up 5 bases; unmatched junction bases: 4.

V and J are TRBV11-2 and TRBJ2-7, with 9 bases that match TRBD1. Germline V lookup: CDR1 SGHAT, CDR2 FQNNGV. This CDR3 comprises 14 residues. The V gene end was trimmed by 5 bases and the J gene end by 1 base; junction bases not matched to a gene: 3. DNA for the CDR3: TGTGCCAGCAGCCTACAGGGGGCTTCCTACGAGCAGTACTTC. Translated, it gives CASSLQGASYEQYF.

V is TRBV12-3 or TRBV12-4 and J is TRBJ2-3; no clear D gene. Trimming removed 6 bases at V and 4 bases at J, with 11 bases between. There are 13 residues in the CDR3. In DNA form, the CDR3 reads TGTGCCAGCAGAAAAACAGTTTCAGATACGCAGTATTTT. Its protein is CASRKTVSDTQYF.

The CDR3 nucleotides read TGCGCCAGCAGCTTGCAGGCTGACTATGGCTACACCTTC. It encodes CASSLQADYGYTF. The J gene is TRBJ1-2, the V gene TRBV5-1, with D hard to call. This CDR3 comprises 13 residues. Germline CDR1 reads SGHRS; CDR2 reads YFSETQ. V lost 1 base, J lost 3 bases, and 7 bases lay in between.

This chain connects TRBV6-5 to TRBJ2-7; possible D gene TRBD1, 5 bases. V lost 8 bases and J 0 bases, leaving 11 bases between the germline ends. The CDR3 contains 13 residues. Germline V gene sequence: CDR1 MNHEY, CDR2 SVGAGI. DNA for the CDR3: TGTGCCAGCGAGACAGCTAACTCCTACGAGCAGTACTTC. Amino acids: CASETANSYEQYF.

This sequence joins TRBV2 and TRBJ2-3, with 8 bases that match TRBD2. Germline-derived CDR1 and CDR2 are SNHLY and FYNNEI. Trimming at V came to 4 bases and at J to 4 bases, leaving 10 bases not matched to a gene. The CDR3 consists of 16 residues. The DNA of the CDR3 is TGTGCCAGCAGTGCTCCACCGGGACTAGTTGCAGATACGCAGTATTTT. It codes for CASSAPPGLVADTQYF.

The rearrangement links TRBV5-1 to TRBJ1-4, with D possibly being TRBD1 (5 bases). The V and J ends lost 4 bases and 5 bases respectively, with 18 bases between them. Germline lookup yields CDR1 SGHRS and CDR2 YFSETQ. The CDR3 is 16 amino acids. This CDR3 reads CASSNIGVSHNEKLFF. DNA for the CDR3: TGCGCCAGCAGCAACATAGGGGTTTCCCACAATGAAAAACTGTTTTTT.

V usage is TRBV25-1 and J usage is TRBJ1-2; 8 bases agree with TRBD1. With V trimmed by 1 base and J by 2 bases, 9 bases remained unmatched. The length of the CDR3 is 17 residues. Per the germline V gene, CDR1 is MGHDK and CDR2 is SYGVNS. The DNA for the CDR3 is TGTGCCAGCAGTGAATGGGATGGACAGGGTTTGAACTATGGCTACACCTTC. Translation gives CASSEWDGQGLNYGYTF.

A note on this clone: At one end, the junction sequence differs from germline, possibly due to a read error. In DNA, the CDR3 is TGTGCCAGCAGCTCACCATTGCAGGGTTATAGTTCACCCCTCCACTTT. Translation gives CASSSPLQGYSSPLHF. The chain links TRBV2 to TRBJ1-6, with D maybe TRBD1 (5 bases). CDR1 and CDR2 from the germline V gene are SNHLY and FYNNEI. This CDR3 is built from 16 residues.

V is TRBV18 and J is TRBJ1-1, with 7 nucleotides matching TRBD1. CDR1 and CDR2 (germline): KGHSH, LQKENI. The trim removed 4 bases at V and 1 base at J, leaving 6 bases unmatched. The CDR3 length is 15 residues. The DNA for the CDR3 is TGTGCCAGCTCACTACAGACAGGGAAGAACACTGAAGCTTTCTTT. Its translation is CASSLQTGKNTEAFF.

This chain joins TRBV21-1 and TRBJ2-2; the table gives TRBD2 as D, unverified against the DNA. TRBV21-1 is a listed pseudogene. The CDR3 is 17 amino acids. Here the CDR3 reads CASSSPGLAVNTGELFF. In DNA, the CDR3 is TGTGCCAGCAGCAGCCCGGGACTAGCGGTAAACACCGGGGAGCTGTTTTTT.

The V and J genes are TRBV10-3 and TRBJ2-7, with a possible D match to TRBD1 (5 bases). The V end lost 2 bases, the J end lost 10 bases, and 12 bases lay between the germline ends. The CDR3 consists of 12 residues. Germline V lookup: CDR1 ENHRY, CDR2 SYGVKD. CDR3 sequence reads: CAISEPNQGQYF. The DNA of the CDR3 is TGTGCCATCAGTGAGCCTAACCAGGGACAGTACTTC.

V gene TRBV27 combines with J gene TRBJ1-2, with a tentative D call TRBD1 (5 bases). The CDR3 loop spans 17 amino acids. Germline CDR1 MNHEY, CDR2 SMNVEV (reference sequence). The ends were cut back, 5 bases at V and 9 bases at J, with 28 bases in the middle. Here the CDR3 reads CASSDGGLLFKASSYTF. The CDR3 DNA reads TGTGCCAGCAGTGATGGGGGACTACTCTTCAAGGCAAGCAGCTACACCTTC.

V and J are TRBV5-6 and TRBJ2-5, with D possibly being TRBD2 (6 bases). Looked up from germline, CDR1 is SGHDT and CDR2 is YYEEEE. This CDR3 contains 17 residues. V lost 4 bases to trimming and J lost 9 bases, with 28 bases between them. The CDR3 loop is CASSLAIRQMGGEAQYF. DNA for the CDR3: TGTGCCAGCAGCCTAGCCATCCGACAGATGGGCGGGGAGGCCCAGTACTTC.

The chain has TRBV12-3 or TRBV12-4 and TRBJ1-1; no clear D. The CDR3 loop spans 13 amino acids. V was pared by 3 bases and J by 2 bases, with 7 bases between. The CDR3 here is CASSFGFNTEAFF. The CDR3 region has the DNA TGTGCCAGCAGTTTCGGGTTTAACACTGAAGCTTTCTTT.

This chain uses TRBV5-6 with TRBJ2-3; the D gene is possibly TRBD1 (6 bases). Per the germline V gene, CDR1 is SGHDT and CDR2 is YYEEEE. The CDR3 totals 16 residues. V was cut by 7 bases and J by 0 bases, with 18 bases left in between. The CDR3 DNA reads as TGTGCCAGCTTCCGAACCGGGACACTGAGCACAGATACGCAGTATTTT. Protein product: CASFRTGTLSTDTQYF. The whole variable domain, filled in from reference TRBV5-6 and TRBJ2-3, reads DAGVTQSPTHLIKTRGQQVTLRCSPKSGHDTVSWYQQALGQGPQFIFQYYEEEERQRGNFPDRFSGHQFPNYSSELNVNALLLGDSALYLCASFRTGTLSTDTQYFGPGTRLTVL.

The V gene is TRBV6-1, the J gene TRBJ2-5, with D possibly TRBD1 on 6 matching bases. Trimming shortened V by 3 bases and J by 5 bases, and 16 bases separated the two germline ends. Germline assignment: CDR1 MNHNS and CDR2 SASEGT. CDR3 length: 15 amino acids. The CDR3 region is CASSEDDRYRETQYF. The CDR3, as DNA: TGTGCCAGCAGTGAGGATGACAGGTATCGGGAGACCCAGTACTTC.

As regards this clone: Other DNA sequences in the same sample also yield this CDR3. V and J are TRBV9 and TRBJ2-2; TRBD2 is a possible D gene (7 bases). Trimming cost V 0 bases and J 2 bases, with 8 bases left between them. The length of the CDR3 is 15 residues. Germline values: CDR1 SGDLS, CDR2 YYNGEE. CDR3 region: CASSVAGGNTGELFF. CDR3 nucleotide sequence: TGTGCCAGCAGCGTAGCGGGGGGCAACACCGGGGAGCTGTTTTTT. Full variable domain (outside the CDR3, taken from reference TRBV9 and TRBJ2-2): DSGVTQTPKHLITATGQRVTLRCSPRSGDLSVYWYQQSLDQGLQFLIQYYNGEERAKGNILERFSAQQFPDLHSELNLSSLELGDSALYFCASSVAGGNTGELFFGEGSRLTVL.

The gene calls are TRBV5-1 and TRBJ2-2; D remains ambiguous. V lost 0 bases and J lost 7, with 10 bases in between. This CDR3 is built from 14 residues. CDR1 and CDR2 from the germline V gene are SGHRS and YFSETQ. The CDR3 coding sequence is TGCGCCAGCAGCTTGGGCAGGTTAGACGGGGAGCTGTTTTTT. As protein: CASSLGRLDGELFF.